This T cell receptor beta chain was found in a study of cytotoxic CD8 clonotypes in ibrutinib-treated CLL. The study's findings and limits: Rare overall, public clonotypes shrank or held steady under therapy.

The table came from immunoSEQ multiplex PCR; TCRdb's copy has only in-frame clones and leaves some out. Seen here are some 140,000 clones, around 90% observed once, and the top ten hold under 14%. To note about this clone: Its antigen remains unidentified.

Sequenced here: PBMCs, sampled after 12 months of ibrutinib treatment. The clonotype originates from a human donor with chronic lymphocytic leukemia.

The CDR3 reads CASSTGQGAPFNQPQHF. CDR3 sequence (DNA): TGTGCCAGCAGTACGGGACAGGGGGCCCCCTTCAATCAGCCCCAGCATTTT. The rearrangement joins TRBV28 to TRBJ1-5; TRBD1 matches 12 bases. In germline, CDR1 is MDHEN, CDR2 SYDVKM. V lost 5 bases and J lost 3; bases outside the gene matches: 8. The CDR3 is 17 amino acids.